The present T cell receptor beta chain was sequenced within a study of cytomegalovirus exposure and HLA in healthy donors. About this clone: What it recognizes is unknown.

Findings of the study overall: Most likely, a cluster of highly shared sequence variants arose as a sequencing artifact. There were some public TCRs occurring in many donors, but most TCR sequences were rare. Trimming of TCR beta V- and J-genes showed a link, identified in a later analysis, to a missense DCLRE1C variant. When a later analysis compared HLA-associated TCR beta chains with equally common others, the HLA-associated chains turned out to be more clonally expanded and to have lower generation probabilities.

V lost 0 bases and J lost 3, with 10 bases in between. The CDR3 is 14 amino acids. Looked up from germline, CDR1 is SGDLS and CDR2 is YYNGEE. In the PCR, 60 Vbeta and 13 Jbeta primers were used. TCRdb's copy holds only in-frame clones and misses some; the assay was immunoSEQ multiplex PCR. Its listing shows roughly 71,000 clones. This sequence was found in a woman aged 40 to 50 in good health and CMV-seropositive. Sequences were obtained from PBMCs. The chain couples TRBV9 to TRBJ2-7; D possibly corresponds to TRBD2 (5 bases). The DNA for the CDR3 is TGTGCCAGCAGCGTAGCTTCGGGAAACTACGAGCAGTACTTC. It is translated as CASSVASGNYEQYF.